The entry below describes one T cell receptor beta chain. The sample originates from a study of blood T cell repertoires in COVID-19. About the study: Spain, Italy and the United States supplied samples that represented acute and convalescent COVID-19. From T cells, B-cell-depleted T cells, or PBMCs came the material, which was cDNA or gDNA.

In the study's own analysis: Reference gene primers were amplified, and this amplification served to estimate nucleated cell counts. Produced via immunoSEQ multiplex PCR; TCRdb's table is partial and in-frame only. The DNA was the basis for D and trimming; V, J and clone size are from that table. The data hold some 59,000 clones, with 60% to 85% observed a single time. Seattle's cohort entered during active infection and was followed longitudinally. Germline lookup yields CDR1 SGHNT and CDR2 YENEEA. The CDR3 length is 14 residues. V dropped 5 bases and J dropped 2 bases, with 12 bases sitting between them.

This chain uses TRBV11-3 with TRBJ1-2, with TRBD1 as a possible D gene (6 bases). This clonotype originated in a man aged 30 to 39 with COVID-19, enrolled during active disease. What was sequenced was peripheral blood. The CDR3 reads CASSQGTSNYGYTF. CDR3 bases: TGTGCCAGCAGCCAAGGGACATCAAACTATGGCTACACCTTC.